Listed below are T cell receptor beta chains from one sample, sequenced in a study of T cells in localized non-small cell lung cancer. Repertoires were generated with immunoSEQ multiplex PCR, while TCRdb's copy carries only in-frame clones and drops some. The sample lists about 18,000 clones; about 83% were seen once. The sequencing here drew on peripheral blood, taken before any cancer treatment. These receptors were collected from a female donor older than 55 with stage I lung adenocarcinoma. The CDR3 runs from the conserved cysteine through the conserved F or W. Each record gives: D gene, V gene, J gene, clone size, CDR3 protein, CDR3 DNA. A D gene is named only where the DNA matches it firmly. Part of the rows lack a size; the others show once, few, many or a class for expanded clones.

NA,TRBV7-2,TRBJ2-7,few,CASSLALRHSYEQYF,TGTGCCAGCAGCTTAGCGCTCCGGCATTCCTACGAGCAGTACTTC
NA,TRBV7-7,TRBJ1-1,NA,CASSRDMNTEAFF,TGTGCTAGCAGCCGCGACATGAACACTGAAGCTTTCTTT
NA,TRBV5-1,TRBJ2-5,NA,CASSLGSGFETQYF,TGCGCCAGCAGCTTGGGTTCGGGGTTTGAGACCCAGTACTTC
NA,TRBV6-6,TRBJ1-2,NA,CASSYGYGYTF,TGTGCCAGCAGTTACGGGTATGGCTACACCTTC
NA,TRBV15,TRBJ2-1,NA,CATSREPDGEQFF,TGTGCCACCAGCAGAGAACCGGACGGTGAGCAGTTCTTC
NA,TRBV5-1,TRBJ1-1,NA,CASSLADPANTEAFF,TGCGCCAGCAGCTTGGCCGACCCGGCGAACACTGAAGCTTTCTTT
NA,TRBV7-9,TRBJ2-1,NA,CASRSALGVSYNEQFF,TGTGCCAGCAGGTCCGCACTAGGGGTTTCCTACAATGAGCAGTTCTTC
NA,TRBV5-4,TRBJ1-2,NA,CASSLRGPGNYGYTF,TGTGCCAGCAGCTTGAGAGGGCCCGGGAACTATGGCTACACCTTC
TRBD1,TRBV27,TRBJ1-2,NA,CASSLRIPGGDYGYTF,TGTGCCAGCAGTTTACGAATACCAGGGGGGGACTATGGCTACACCTTC
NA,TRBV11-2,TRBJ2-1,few,CASPGDNEQFF,TGTGCCAGTCCCGGGGACAATGAGCAGTTCTTC
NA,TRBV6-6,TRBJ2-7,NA,CASRGLHDEQYF,TGTGCCAGCAGAGGGTTACATGACGAGCAGTACTTC
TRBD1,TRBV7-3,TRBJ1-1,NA,CASSPRQGGTEAFF,TGTGCCAGCAGCCCCCGACAGGGGGGGACTGAAGCTTTCTTT
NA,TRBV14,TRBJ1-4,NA,CASSPLSEDSRATNEKLFF,TGTGCCAGCAGCCCCCTCTCTGAGGACAGTCGCGCAACTAATGAAAAACTGTTTTTT
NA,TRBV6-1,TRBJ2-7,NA,CASMRDREQYF,TGTGCCAGCATGAGGGATCGCGAGCAGTACTTC
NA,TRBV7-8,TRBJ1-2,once,CASSFMDGTGGYTF,TGTGCCAGCAGCTTCATGGACGGGACGGGCGGCTACACCTTC
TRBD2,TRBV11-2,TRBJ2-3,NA,CASSLHGTSGIDTQYF,TGTGCCAGCAGCCTTCACGGGACTAGCGGGATCGATACGCAGTATTTT
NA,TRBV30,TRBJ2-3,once,CAWSGSSTTQYF,TGTGCCTGGAGTGGATCATCAACTACGCAGTATTTT
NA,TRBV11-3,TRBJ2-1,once,CASSPDYEPYNEQFF,TGTGCCAGCAGCCCAGACTACGAACCCTACAATGAGCAGTTCTTC
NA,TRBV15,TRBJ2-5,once,CATRQGLQETQYF,TGTGCCACCCGGCAGGGCCTTCAAGAGACCCAGTACTTC
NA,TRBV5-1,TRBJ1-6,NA,CASSLGFTGKTYNSPLHF,TGCGCCAGCAGCTTGGGGTTTACAGGGAAGACCTATAATTCACCCCTCCACTTT
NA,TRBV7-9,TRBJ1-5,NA,CASSLRRVGRNQPQHF,TGTGCCAGCAGCTTACGAAGGGTCGGACGGAATCAGCCCCAGCATTTT
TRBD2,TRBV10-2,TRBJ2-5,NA,CASRGGETQYF,TGCGCCTCTCGGGGGGGCGAGACCCAGTACTTC
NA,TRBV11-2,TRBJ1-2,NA,CASSSLLKFYGYTF,TGTGCCAGCAGCTCACTACTGAAGTTCTATGGCTACACCTTC
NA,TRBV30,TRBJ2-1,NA,CAWGVAGTNEQFF,TGTGCCTGGGGTGTGGCAGGGACGAATGAGCAGTTCTTC
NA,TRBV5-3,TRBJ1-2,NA,CAIQPGAGGYTF,TGTGCCATCCAGCCCGGGGCGGGTGGCTACACCTTC
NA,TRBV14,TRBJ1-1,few,CASSQDQNKAFF,TGTGCCAGCAGCCAAGATCAGAATAAAGCTTTCTTT
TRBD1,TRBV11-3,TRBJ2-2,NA,CASSRDSTGELFF,TGTGCCAGCAGTCGGGACAGCACCGGGGAGCTGTTTTTT
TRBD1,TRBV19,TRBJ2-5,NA,CASSVLSGTGEETQYF,TGTGCCAGTAGTGTGCTTTCCGGGACAGGGGAAGAGACCCAGTACTTC
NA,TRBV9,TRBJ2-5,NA,CASSGQTRQETQYF,TGTGCCAGCAGCGGGCAGACTAGGCAAGAGACCCAGTACTTC
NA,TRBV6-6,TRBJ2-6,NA,CASSYTSPGANVLTF,TGTGCCAGCAGTTATACCTCTCCTGGGGCCAACGTCCTGACTTTC
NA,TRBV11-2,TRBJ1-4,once,CASSGGRGYATNEKLFF,TGTGCCAGCAGCGGGGGCCGGGGTTATGCAACTAATGAAAAACTGTTTTTT
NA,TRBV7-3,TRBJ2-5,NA,CASSLWVGETQYF,TGTGCCAGCAGCTTATGGGTAGGGGAGACCCAGTACTTC
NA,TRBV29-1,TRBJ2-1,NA,CSVRTASSYNEQFF,TGCAGCGTACGGACTGCTTCCTCCTACAATGAGCAGTTCTTC
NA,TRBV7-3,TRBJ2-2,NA,CASSLTAGFTGELFF,TGTGCCAGCAGCTTAACTGCGGGGTTTACCGGGGAGCTGTTTTTT
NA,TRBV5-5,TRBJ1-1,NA,CASSPAGRAEAFF,TGTGCCAGCAGCCCCGCGGGGAGAGCTGAAGCTTTCTTT
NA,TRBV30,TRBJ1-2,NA,CAWSVGGSYRGYTF,TGTGCCTGGAGTGTTGGAGGGTCCTACCGCGGCTACACCTTC
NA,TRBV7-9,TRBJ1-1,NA,CASSLEAGEAFF,TGTGCCAGCAGCTTAGAAGCAGGGGAAGCTTTCTTT
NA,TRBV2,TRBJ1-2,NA,CASTQGAANYGYTF,TGTGCCAGCACCCAGGGAGCAGCTAACTATGGCTACACCTTC
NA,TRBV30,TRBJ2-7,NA,CAWDGGRPNEQYF,TGTGCCTGGGATGGGGGCCGGCCGAACGAGCAGTACTTC
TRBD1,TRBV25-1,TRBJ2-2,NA,CASSASPGQMTSTGELFF,TGTGCCAGCAGTGCTAGTCCGGGACAGATGACGAGCACCGGGGAGCTGTTTTTT
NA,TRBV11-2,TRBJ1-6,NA,CASSVPKRESSYNSPLHF,TGTGCCAGCAGTGTACCCAAGAGGGAGAGCTCCTATAATTCACCCCTCCACTTT
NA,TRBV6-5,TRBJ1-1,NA,CASSYQKNRDLAFF,TGTGCCAGCAGTTACCAGAAAAACAGGGACCTAGCTTTCTTT
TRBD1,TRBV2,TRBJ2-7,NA,CASKRDREREQYF,TGTGCCAGCAAACGGGACAGGGAACGCGAGCAGTACTTC
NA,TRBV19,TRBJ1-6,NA,CASSIEGDRRADNSPLHF,TGTGCCAGTAGTATAGAGGGCGACCGAAGGGCTGATAATTCACCCCTCCACTTT
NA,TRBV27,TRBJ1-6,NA,CASSRDNISPLHF,TGTGCCAGCTCGCGGGACAATATTTCACCCCTCCACTTT